This entry concerns a single T cell receptor beta chain. This sample is drawn from a study of blood T cell repertoires in COVID-19. The wider study: T cells, B-cell-depleted T cells, or PBMCs supplied cDNA or gDNA.

The CDR3 contains 13 residues. Germline V gene lookup returns CDR1 SEHNR and CDR2 FQNEAQ (reference sequence). The V and J ends lost 5 bases and 8 bases respectively, with 13 bases between them. Individuals aged about 18 to 89 years were recruited from 24 US areas. Using immunoSEQ multiplex PCR, the repertoire was profiled, and TCRdb retains in-frame clones only, with some absent. Of 210,000 or so clones listed, more than 75% are singletons. What was sequenced was PBMCs or T cells enriched from blood (not recorded which). This chain links TRBV7-9 with TRBJ2-4, with D possibly being TRBD2 (5 bases). This TCR came from a man aged 25-45 years with acute COVID-19. The CDR3 DNA reads as TGTGCCAGCAGCACGGGGTCCCGGGACATTCAGTACTTC. Translation: CASSTGSRDIQYF.